This is a list of T cell receptor beta chains from one sample in a study of memory CD4+ T cells and cytomegalovirus serostatus. The protocol was immunoSEQ multiplex PCR, while the TCRdb copy is restricted to in-frame clones and leaves out a portion. The repertoire consists of fewer than 40,000 clones, with less than 80% occurring once and the leading ten covering less than 6%. Input material: memory CD4+ T cells from blood. The receptors were sampled from an adult in good health and CMV-seropositive. Both conserved end residues are part of each CDR3. A D gene is named only where the DNA matches it firmly. Clone size is given for some rows only: seen once, a few or many times, or a class if the clone is expanded.

v_gene	j_gene	d_gene	abundance	CDR3nt	CDR3aa
TRBV6-6	TRBJ2-3	NA	NA	TGTGCCAGCATTGACAGGTTAAGCACAGATACGCAGTATTTT	CASIDRLSTDTQYF
TRBV5-5	TRBJ2-7	TRBD2	once	TGTGCCAGCAGCTTGGTTTCGACCGGGGCTAGCGGGACAAACGAGCAGTACTTC	CASSLVSTGASGTNEQYF
TRBV2	TRBJ2-5	TRBD2	NA	TGTGCCAGCAGTGACGCTAGCGGGGATCAAGAGACCCAGTACTTC	CASSDASGDQETQYF
TRBV7-3	TRBJ2-7	TRBD2	NA	TGTGCCAGCAGCAAGGGGCGGGGGACCTTATACGAGCAGTACTTC	CASSKGRGTLYEQYF
TRBV5-4	TRBJ2-4	TRBD2	NA	TGTGCCAGCAGCTTGGATGGCGGGAGTGGGGGACTCATTCAGTACTTC	CASSLDGGSGGLIQYF
TRBV4-2	TRBJ1-5	NA	NA	TGTGCCAGCAGCTTGACGAGCAGAACCAATCAGCCCCAGCATTTT	CASSLTSRTNQPQHF
TRBV10-3	TRBJ1-2	NA	once	TGTGCCATCAGTGAGTCCCAGGCCGGGGGCTACACCTTC	CAISESQAGGYTF
TRBV18	TRBJ2-3	NA	NA	TGTGCCAGCTCACCTCAGGGAGAGGAGGATACGCAGTATTTT	CASSPQGEEDTQYF
TRBV4-3	TRBJ1-5	NA	NA	TGCGCCAGCAGCCCCCAGGCGTACTATAGCAATCAGCCCCAGCATTTT	CASSPQAYYSNQPQHF
TRBV7-2	TRBJ1-5	NA	NA	TGTGCCAGCAGCCCCGAGGGTGCAAGGCAGCCCCAGCATTTT	CASSPEGARQPQHF
TRBV11-2	TRBJ2-1	TRBD1	NA	TGTGCCAGCAGCACCCGACAGGGCAGGGATGAGCAGTTCTTC	CASSTRQGRDEQFF
TRBV11-1	TRBJ2-2	NA	NA	TGTGCCAGCAGCTTAAAGGGGAGCACCGGGGAGCTGTTTTTT	CASSLKGSTGELFF
TRBV14	TRBJ2-7	NA	NA	TGTGCCAGCAGCCCCGGGATCAGACGACGAAGCGAGCAGTACTTC	CASSPGIRRRSEQYF
TRBV7-9	TRBJ1-4	TRBD1	NA	TGTGCCAGCACCTCGACAGGGAGAGGTGAAAAACTGTTTTTT	CASTSTGRGEKLFF
TRBV7-3	TRBJ1-1	NA	few	TGTGCCAGCAGCTTAGTAATTAACACTGAAGCTTTCTTT	CASSLVINTEAFF
TRBV5-4	TRBJ2-3	NA	NA	TGTGCCAGCAGCGGGGCCCCTGTGAGCACAGATACGCAGTATTTT	CASSGAPVSTDTQYF